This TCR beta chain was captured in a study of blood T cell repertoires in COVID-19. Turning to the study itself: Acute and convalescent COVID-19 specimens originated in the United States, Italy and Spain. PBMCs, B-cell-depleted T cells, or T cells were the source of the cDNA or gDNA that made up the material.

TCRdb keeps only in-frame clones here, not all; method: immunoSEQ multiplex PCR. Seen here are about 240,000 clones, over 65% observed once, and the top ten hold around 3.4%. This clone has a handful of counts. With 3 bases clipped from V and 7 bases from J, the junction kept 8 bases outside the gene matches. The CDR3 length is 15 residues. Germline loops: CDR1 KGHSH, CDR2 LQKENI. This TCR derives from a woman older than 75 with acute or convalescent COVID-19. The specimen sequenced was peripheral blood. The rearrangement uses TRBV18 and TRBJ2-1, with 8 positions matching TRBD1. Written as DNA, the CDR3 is TGTGCCAGCTCACCTCAGGGGGCCACGGGAAATGAGCAGTTCTTC. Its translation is CASSPQGATGNEQFF.